Presented here are 3 T cell receptor beta chains from one specimen sequenced in a study of T cells after yellow fever vaccination. In TCRdb, the 5' RACE reads were re-called with MiXCR into one record per CDR3 protein. The table has some 63,000 distinct CDR3 sequences, about 7% seen once. Sequencing was performed on CD8+ T cells sorted from PBMCs, taken 15 days after the yellow fever booster vaccination. The source of these receptors is a man in his thirties or forties who received the YFV17D yellow fever vaccine.

J is TRBJ2-1 and V is TRBV15, with a weak D call TRBD1 (5 bases). CDR1 is LNHNV, CDR2 YYDKDF, per germline (reference sequence). This CDR3 is 16 amino acids long. Trimming stripped 3 bases from V and 5 bases from J, with 17 bases between. The CDR3: CATSRGLQETHNEQFF. The CDR3 DNA reads as TGTGCCACCAGCAGGGGATTACAGGAGACTCACAATGAGCAGTTCTTC.

This clonotype showed up many times. The V call is TRBV27, the J call TRBJ2-1, with TRBD2 matching over 10 bases. J lost 7 bases, V lost 1 base, and 7 bases had no gene match. The CDR3 consists of 16 residues. Germline assignment: CDR1 MNHEY and CDR2 SMNVEV (reference sequence). The CDR3 region is CASSLLSGRVLNEQFF. For the CDR3, the DNA is TGTGCCAGCAGTTTATTAAGCGGGAGGGTTTTAAATGAGCAGTTCTTC.

About this clonotype itself: This clone may be a read error of a much larger clone one base away. This chain joins TRBV4-2 and TRBJ2-5, with 11 positions matching TRBD2. Trimming took 3 bases from V and 10 from J; bases not matched to a gene: 10. Germline lookup yields CDR1 LGHNA and CDR2 YNFKEQ. The CDR3 runs to 15 residues. The CDR3 bases are TGTGCCAGCAGCCATCTTCTCTCTAGCGGGAGGATCCAGTACTTC. Translating gives CASSHLLSSGRIQYF.